This is a list of T cell receptor beta chains from one sample in a study of T-cell memory formation after mild COVID-19. TCRdb reprocessed the 5' RACE reads via MiXCR and lists one record per CDR3 protein. The sample carries 470,000 or so distinct CDR3 sequences, roughly 17% recorded once. Sample: PBMCs or a T cell subset sorted from them (not recorded which). These receptors were collected from a man between 18 and 35 years old who had mild COVID-19 (a few samples of this study predate the infection). Cell type and time point are not known. Each CDR3 is given with its conserved first and last residue. D genes are given only for firm matches. Not every row has a clone size; where given, it reads once, few, many or a size class.

-,TRBV14,-,TRBJ2-5,TGTGCCAGCAGCCAAGATTGGGGATCTCAAGAGACCCAGTACTTC,CASSQDWGSQETQYF
-,TRBV12-3/TRBV12-4,few,TRBJ1-2,TGTGCCAGCAGTTTAGTCCGGGGCTATGGCTACACCTTC,CASSLVRGYGYTF
-,TRBV4-1,few,TRBJ2-3,TGCGCCAGCAGCCAAGATTGGCCCCTCAGCACAGATACGCAGTATTTT,CASSQDWPLSTDTQYF
TRBD1,TRBV5-1,-,TRBJ1-3,TGCGCCAGCAGCTTACAGGGGGAAGGATTAGCTGGAAACACCATATATTTT,CASSLQGEGLAGNTIYF
TRBD1,TRBV20-1,-,TRBJ1-1,TGCAGTGCCACCGGGACAGGGGGCACTGAAGCTTTCTTT,CSATGTGGTEAFF
-,TRBV4-3,few,TRBJ1-1,TGCGCCAGCAGCCCAGTCTCACAGGGAGGAGTTGAAGCTTTCTTT,CASSPVSQGGVEAFF
-,TRBV5-1,few,TRBJ1-1,TGCGCCAGCAGTTGGGCGGGGCAGGGCAACACTGAAGCTTTCTTT,CASSWAGQGNTEAFF
-,TRBV6-5,-,TRBJ2-5,TGTGCCAGCAGTCTCCGGACTGCCCGGGAGACCCAGTACTTC,CASSLRTARETQYF
TRBD1,TRBV27,-,TRBJ2-5,TGTGCCAGCAGTTTACAGGGACAGATGCCCCAAGAGACCCAGTACTTC,CASSLQGQMPQETQYF
-,TRBV29-1,few,TRBJ1-1,TGCAGCGTTGGACAGAGATTGAACACTGAAGCTTTCTTT,CSVGQRLNTEAFF
-,TRBV7-9,few,TRBJ1-2,TGTGCCAGCAGCTTACAGGAGGATAATGGCTACACCTTC,CASSLQEDNGYTF
-,TRBV10-3,few,TRBJ2-7,TGTGCCATCAGCCCACAGAGACCCTACGAGCAGTACTTC,CAISPQRPYEQYF
-,TRBV5-1,-,TRBJ1-4,TGCGCCAGCAGCCCCTCGGGGGACGAAAAACTGTTTTTT,CASSPSGDEKLFF
-,TRBV5-1,few,TRBJ2-3,TGCGCCAGCAGCACTCCGGACGGAGATACGCAGTATTTT,CASSTPDGDTQYF
TRBD2,TRBV12-3/TRBV12-4,many,TRBJ2-5,TGTGCCAGCAGTTTTCCGGGGGGGGAGGAGACCCAGTACTTC,CASSFPGGEETQYF
-,TRBV24-1,-,TRBJ2-2,TGTGCCACCAGTGATTTGCATGGGAGTCTGCTTCGGGAGACAGAACCCCCGGATCCCGGGGAGCTGTTTTTT,CATSDLHGSLLRETEPPDPGELFF
TRBD1,TRBV12-3/TRBV12-4,-,TRBJ2-1,TGTGCCAGCAGGGGGACAGGGAGGTCCAATGAGCAGTTCTTC,CASRGTGRSNEQFF
-,TRBV5-1,-,TRBJ1-4,TGCGCCAGCAGGGCCGGGACATCGAATGAAAAACTGTTTTTT,CASRAGTSNEKLFF
TRBD1,TRBV15,few,TRBJ2-5,TGTGCCACCAGCAGGGGACAGGGGCAAGAGACCCAGTACTTC,CATSRGQGQETQYF
TRBD1,TRBV12-3/TRBV12-4,-,TRBJ2-3,TGTGCCAGCAGCCACCAGGGACAGATTACAGATACGCAGTATTTT,CASSHQGQITDTQYF
-,TRBV20-1,few,TRBJ1-6,TGCAGTGTTTCCGCGGGGGTGGGCTCCTATAATTCACCCCTCCACTTT,CSVSAGVGSYNSPLHF
-,TRBV2,-,TRBJ1-6,TGTGCCAGCAGTGTTCAGGGGACTAATTCACCCCTCCACTTT,CASSVQGTNSPLHF
-,TRBV7-6,-,TRBJ1-5,TGTGCCAGCAGCTTAGTAGGAGGATTCGATCAGCCCCAGCATTTT,CASSLVGGFDQPQHF
TRBD1,TRBV2,-,TRBJ1-4,TGTGCCAGCAGCCAGGACAGGTGCCGGAATGAAAAACTGTTTTTT,CASSQDRCRNEKLFF
TRBD2,TRBV4-2,-,TRBJ2-7,TGTGCCAGCAGCCCGCGGGGACTAGCGGAGTACGAGCAGTACTTC,CASSPRGLAEYEQYF
-,TRBV27,many,TRBJ2-7,TGTGCCAGCAGTCCAGGGGGGCGGGGGTCTACCTACGAGCAGTACTTC,CASSPGGRGSTYEQYF
-,TRBV6-2/TRBV6-3,few,TRBJ2-1,TGTGCCAGCACCTCGAACCGGTGGACGGCTGAGCAGTTCTTC,CASTSNRWTAEQFF
-,TRBV15,-,TRBJ2-2,TGTGCCACCAGCGCAACAGGGTCGGGAACCGGGGAGCTGTTTTTT,CATSATGSGTGELFF
-,TRBV9,-,TRBJ2-2,TGTGCCAGCAGACACGGGTCCTCTAACACCGGGGAGCTGTTTTTT,CASRHGSSNTGELFF
-,TRBV6-5,-,TRBJ1-2,TGTGCAAGCAGACCTCAGGGGCTTGGCGGCTACACCTTC,CASRPQGLGGYTF
TRBD1,TRBV5-1,-,TRBJ2-7,TGCGCCAGCAGCCCAGGGACAGGGGTGACCTACGAGCAGTACTTC,CASSPGTGVTYEQYF
TRBD2,TRBV5-1,-,TRBJ2-3,TGCGCCAGCAGCTTGCTACGCGGGGGGGCCGGAGATACGCAGTATTTT,CASSLLRGGAGDTQYF
-,TRBV30,few,TRBJ2-7,TGTGCCTGGAGTGTAGACCAGGTCCACTCCTACGAGCAGTACTTC,CAWSVDQVHSYEQYF
TRBD2,TRBV4-1,once,TRBJ2-7,TGCGCCAGCAGCCAAGTGGTTAGCGGGGGGGCCGGGTACGAGCAGTACTTC,CASSQVVSGGAGYEQYF
TRBD2,TRBV5-1,few,TRBJ2-7,TGCGCCAGCAGCTCCCTAGCGGGGCTTCCCGAGCAGTACTTC,CASSSLAGLPEQYF
-,TRBV7-6,-,TRBJ1-1,TGTGCCAGCAGCTTGTGTGGGCTTGACACTGAAGCTTTCTTT,CASSLCGLDTEAFF
TRBD1,TRBV29-1,few,TRBJ1-1,TGCAGCGTTGACAGGGGGTTAGAAACTGAAGCTTTCTTT,CSVDRGLETEAFF
TRBD1,TRBV7-2,-,TRBJ1-2,TGTGCCAGCAGCTTAATGGGACAGGGGCTATATGGCTACACCTTC,CASSLMGQGLYGYTF
TRBD2,TRBV12-3/TRBV12-4,-,TRBJ2-5,TGTGCCAGCAGTTCCTACCCGGGGGGGTACCAAGAGACCCAGTACTTC,CASSSYPGGYQETQYF
TRBD1,TRBV5-1,many,TRBJ2-7,TGCGCCAGCAGCCGAGGACAGGGGGAAGAGCAGTACTTC,CASSRGQGEEQYF
TRBD2,TRBV4-1,-,TRBJ2-2,TGCGCCAGCAGCCATGGAGCGGGGGGGCGTTTGGTCGGGGAGCTGTTTTTT,CASSHGAGGRLVGELFF
-,TRBV5-1,few,TRBJ2-1,TGCGCCAGCAGCTCGGGGCGGCCCCTCGAGTTCTTC,CASSSGRPLEFF
-,TRBV12-3/TRBV12-4,-,TRBJ2-1,TGTGCCAGCAGTCCCTTGAGGGCTGGGGATGAGCAGTTCTTC,CASSPLRAGDEQFF
-,TRBV5-1,-,TRBJ1-1,TGCGCCAGCACTCTACTGCGGAGGTCCACTGAAGCTTTCTTT,CASTLLRRSTEAFF
-,TRBV11-2,-,TRBJ1-1,TGTGCCAGCAGTGGACGGGGGGGGACTGAAGCTTTCTTT,CASSGRGGTEAFF
TRBD1,TRBV7-9,-,TRBJ1-5,TGTGCCAGCAGCGGGACAGGGGGCCCGGGACAGCCCCAGCATTTT,CASSGTGGPGQPQHF
TRBD2,TRBV3-1,-,TRBJ2-5,TGTGCCAGTACAGCGGGGCAAGAGACCCAGTACTTC,CASTAGQETQYF
-,TRBV6-2/TRBV6-3,few,TRBJ1-4,TGTGCCAGCAGTTATACCGGGATGGAAAAACTGTTTTTT,CASSYTGMEKLFF
TRBD2,TRBV28,-,TRBJ2-1,TGTGCCAGCAGTTTGTCCGGACTAGGGGCGAACAATGAGCAGTTCTTC,CASSLSGLGANNEQFF
-,TRBV11-1,-,TRBJ1-1,TGTGCCAGCAGCTCCCGTGGGGGACGGGGTGAAGCTTTCTTT,CASSSRGGRGEAFF